What follows is one T cell receptor beta chain and its context. Its antigen remains unknown. The entry originates in a study of T cells after yellow fever vaccination. General study findings and limits: The secondary response was weaker but peaked faster, day 5 versus 15.

Template switching by 5'RACE produced TCR cDNA, adding a universal primer site and UMIs. TCRdb passed the 5' RACE reads through MiXCR, listing each CDR3 protein once. The data contain just under 600,000 distinct CDR3 sequences, less than 15% of them seen just once; the ten biggest clones take up over 12%. The material sequenced was PBMCs, taken on the day of the yellow fever booster vaccination. This TCR was sampled from a man aged 30 to 39 who received the YFV17D yellow fever vaccine.

The CDR3 bases are TGTGCCACCAGCAGAGATCGCCTAGCGGGAGTCTCCTACGAGCAGTACTTC. This codes for CATSRDRLAGVSYEQYF. J is TRBJ2-7 and V is TRBV15, with TRBD2 matching 10 bases. Germline loops: CDR1 LNHNV, CDR2 YYDKDF (reference sequence). The CDR3 totals 17 residues. The ends lost 0 bases at V and 0 bases at J; junction bases unmatched: 5.